This TCR beta chain stems from a study of cytomegalovirus exposure and HLA in healthy donors. The primer mix had 60 Vbeta and 13 Jbeta primers. Here immunoSEQ multiplex PCR was the method, and the copy in TCRdb shows in-frame clones only, minus some. The table has about 210,000 clones, approximately 81% seen once. The study's findings and limits: In a later analysis, a missense DCLRE1C variant was linked to TCR beta V- and J-gene trimming.

This clone appeared once. The antigen is not known. The TCR was taken from a young man in good health and CMV-seronegative. The sequenced sample was PBMCs.

This chain's CDR3 is CASSPPADSSGGYGYTF. The CDR3 DNA is TGTGCCAGCTCACCACCTGCGGACTCGTCAGGAGGCTATGGCTACACCTTC. The chain is built from TRBV18 and TRBJ1-2; no definite D call. V gave up 0 bases and J gave up 4 bases, with 18 bases separating them. CDR1 KGHSH and CDR2 LQKENI come from the germline V gene. This CDR3 is built from 17 residues.